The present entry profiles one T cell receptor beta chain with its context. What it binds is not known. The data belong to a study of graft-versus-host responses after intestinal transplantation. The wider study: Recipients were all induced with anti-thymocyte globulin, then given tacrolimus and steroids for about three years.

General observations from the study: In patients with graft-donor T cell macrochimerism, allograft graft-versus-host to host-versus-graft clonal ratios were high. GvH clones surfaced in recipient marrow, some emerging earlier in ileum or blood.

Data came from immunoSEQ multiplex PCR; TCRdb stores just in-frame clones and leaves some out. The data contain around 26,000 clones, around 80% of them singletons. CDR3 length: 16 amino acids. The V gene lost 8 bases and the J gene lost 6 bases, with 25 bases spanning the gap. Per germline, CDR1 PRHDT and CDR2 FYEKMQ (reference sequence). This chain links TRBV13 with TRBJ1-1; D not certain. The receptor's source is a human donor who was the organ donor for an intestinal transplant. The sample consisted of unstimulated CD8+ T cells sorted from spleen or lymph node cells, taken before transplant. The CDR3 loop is CASSPADNNLVAEAFF. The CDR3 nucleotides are TGTGCCAGCTCCCCGGCAGATAATAATTTGGTCGCTGAAGCTTTCTTT. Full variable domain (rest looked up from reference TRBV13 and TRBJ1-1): AAGVIQSPRHLIKEKRETATLKCYPIPRHDTVYWYQQGPGQDPQFLISFYEKMQSDKGSIPDRFSAQQFSDYHSELNMSSLELGDSALYFCASSPADNNLVAEAFFGQGTRLTVV.